This T cell receptor (beta chain) was sequenced for a study of cytotoxic CD8 clonotypes in ibrutinib-treated CLL (dated by TCRdb to about 2021). Notes on the research overall: The cohort included about 15 treatment-naive and about a dozen relapsed/refractory patients; approximately 17 were IGHV unmutated. Response samples were obtained after a median of around 11 months of treatment, with a range of roughly 6 to 36 months. Longitudinal samples were obtainable from about 30% of the roughly 86 participants in the trial. Partial responses were observed in about 25 patients and complete responses in 2; after a median follow-up of around 68 months, remission was maintained in approximately 15 patients and progression was observed in approximately 12. Samples averaged about 260,000 productive templates and 90,000 to 95,000 productive rearrangements. Every sample from remission and from progressive disease was obtained while the patients were still on ibrutinib. Cryopreserved peripheral blood mononuclear cells were collected before treatment, at response, and at either disease progression or sustained remission.

The time point label on this specimen signifies: progressive disease on ibrutinib. For TCR beta library preparation, 1.5 to 2 micrograms of genomic DNA were extracted from the cryopreserved PBMCs. Longitudinal blood samples from CLL patients on ibrutinib monotherapy underwent high-throughput TCR beta sequencing. The patients were enrolled in a single-center, open-label phase 2 trial of ibrutinib monotherapy. Including cysteine and phenylalanine, the CDR3 has 14 amino acids. Only the CDR3 portion is preserved as DNA: 42 bases, with reading frame beginning at the first base. V loses 2 bases of germline sequence and J loses 5 bases, and the interval between the two ends is 13 bases. The CDR1 and CDR2 encoded by the germline V gene are SGHRS and YFSETQ. A MiSeq instrument was used for deep resolution sequencing, which targeted depths ranging from 1 in 1 million up to 1 in 200,000 T cells, with coverage averaging 10x for each clonotype. TCR beta libraries were generated with the immunoSEQ hsTCRB Kit. As for how the authors treated the data: Data were analyzed with ImmunoSEQ Data Assistant and ImmunoSEQ Analyzer, with V, D and J genes assigned per IMGT definitions. Clonality was computed as one minus normalized Shannon entropy of productive rearrangement frequencies, ranging from 0 to 1. Only overrepresented clonotypes making up at least 0.05% of each patient's repertoire were included in the public clonotype analysis. Repertoires from about a dozen age-matched healthy donors in immuneACCESS were used as clonality controls. The source is immuneACCESS, and TCRdb retained only in-frame sequences with V and J called. Part of the clones is not carried over; for the studies checked, unresolved V genes explain less than half of this, and the remainder is unexplained. V, J and clone size were drawn from that table, and D and trimming were deduced from the DNA. The sample contains nearly 300,000 clones, approximately 76% of them found a single time. Jointly, the top ten make up about 5.3% of the sample.

With respect to this clone: Its antigen specificity is not known. Base qualities are missing; no much larger clone stands one base away.

Study-wide findings and limitations: Sampling times were not matched between sustained-remission and progressing patients, and lymph node repertoires were not studied. Baseline clonality exceeded that of age-matched healthy donors and correlated strongly with circulating CD8+ T-cell counts. An increase in clonality was observed at ibrutinib response, with clonality remaining stable during sustained remission and falling back toward baseline at progression. Public clonotypes were rare and either shrank or stayed stable during treatment, and the rise in clonality at ibrutinib response reflected expansion of private clonotypes.

The TCR originated in a human donor with chronic lymphocytic leukemia. Specimen: PBMCs, collected at disease progression, from a patient treated with ibrutinib. The chain couples TRBV5-1 to TRBJ1-1; the D gene is perhaps TRBD1, on 6 matching bases. In nucleotides, the sequence is TGCGCCAGCAGCTTAACAGGGAGGGGGACTGAAGCTTTCTTT. Its protein reads: CASSLTGRGTEAFF.